The T cell receptor (beta chain) under discussion was sequenced for a study of cytomegalovirus exposure and HLA in healthy donors. Across the whole study: Ancestry clustering placed around 81% of roughly 410 genotyped donors in the Caucasian-associated cluster.

To note about this clone: Its antigen is undetermined.

Trimming took 6 bases from V and 2 from J, leaving 8 bases between them. Germline values: CDR1 MNHEY, CDR2 SVGAGI. CDR3 length: 12 amino acids. Study-wide findings and caveats: A link between a missense DCLRE1C variant and TCR beta V- and J-gene trimming emerged from a later analysis. A later analysis associated roughly 15,000 TCR beta sequences with HLA alleles at a 0.05 false discovery rate.

Primers for the PCR totalled 60 Vbeta and 13 Jbeta. Generated by immunoSEQ multiplex PCR, the TCRdb table keeps only in-frame clones and is missing some. The sample gives approximately 130,000 clones, around 78% of which show up once; less than 2% is in the top ten. Sequenced sample: PBMCs. This clonotype was obtained from a woman aged 45-65 years in good health and CMV-seronegative. V is TRBV6-5 and J is TRBJ2-7; possibly TRBD1 for D (6 bases). Written as DNA, the CDR3 is TGTGCCAGCAGCCGGGACACCTACGAGCAGTACTTC. It specifies CASSRDTYEQYF.